This is a list of T cell receptor beta chains from one sample in a study of PD-1 blockade in classical Hodgkin lymphoma. Profiled with immunoSEQ multiplex PCR; TCRdb holds only in-frame clones, not every one. There are roughly 2,600 clones in the sample; around 75% occur only once, and 24% lies in the top ten. Sequences were derived from CD8+ T cells from blood, sampled before the fourth cycle of nivolumab. These receptors were taken from a human donor with classical Hodgkin lymphoma. Both conserved end residues are part of each CDR3. D genes are given only for firm matches. Some rows mark clone size as missing; the rest say once, few, many or name a class of expanded clone.

v_call	j_call	d_call	clone_size	cdr3_nt	cdr3_aa
TRBV4-1	TRBJ1-4	NA	once	TGCGCCAGCAGCACCCCCACCTCGGGTTCTCGGAATGAAAAACTGTTTTTT	CASSTPTSGSRNEKLFF
TRBV9	TRBJ1-1	NA	NA	TGTGCCAGCAGCGTAGAGGGGCAGGGGATGGCCACTGAAGCTTTCTTT	CASSVEGQGMATEAFF
TRBV7-9	TRBJ1-4	TRBD1	NA	TGTGCCAGCAGTGGACAGGGTCTTGATGAAAAACTGTTTTTT	CASSGQGLDEKLFF
TRBV5-4	TRBJ1-5	NA	NA	TGTGCCAGCAGCCAATTGACCGACGCCCCCAATCAGCCCCAGCATTTT	CASSQLTDAPNQPQHF
TRBV19	TRBJ2-7	TRBD1	once	TGTGCCAGTAGCCCGACAGGGGGCAGGGAGCAGTACTTC	CASSPTGGREQYF
TRBV7-6	TRBJ1-1	TRBD1	once	TGTGCCAGCAGCCAGGGGGGGGGTACTGAAGCTTTCTTT	CASSQGGGTEAFF
TRBV9	TRBJ2-7	TRBD1	NA	TGTGCCAGCAGCCCCGGACAGGGCCCGTCCTACGAGCAGTACTTC	CASSPGQGPSYEQYF
TRBV28	TRBJ1-5	TRBD1	NA	TGTGCCAGCAGTCGACGGACAGGGAGCAATCAGCCCCAGCATTTT	CASSRRTGSNQPQHF
TRBV6-1	TRBJ2-3	NA	few	TGTGCCAGCAGTGAAGGGGACGGCCCGGATACGCAGTATTTT	CASSEGDGPDTQYF
TRBV9	TRBJ2-3	NA	NA	TGTGCCAGCAGCGTAGGGCAGGACACAGATACGCAGTATTTT	CASSVGQDTDTQYF
TRBV19	TRBJ2-7	TRBD2	NA	TGTGCCAGTAGTATTGTCTACTGGGAGGGCACCTACGAGCAGTACTTC	CASSIVYWEGTYEQYF
TRBV18	TRBJ2-7	NA	NA	TGTGCCAGCTCACCTCCCGGGACAAACTCCTACGAGCAGTACTTC	CASSPPGTNSYEQYF
TRBV4-3	TRBJ2-1	TRBD2	NA	TGCGCCAGCAGCCAAGGGACTAGCGGGGACGAGCAGTTCTTC	CASSQGTSGDEQFF
TRBV30	TRBJ1-2	NA	few	TGTGCCTCAACCGGGGTTAATGGCTACACCTTC	CASTGVNGYTF
TRBV7-8	TRBJ2-5	NA	few	TGTGCCAGCAGCTGGGGGACACACCAAGAGACCCAGTACTTC	CASSWGTHQETQYF
TRBV4-2	TRBJ2-1	TRBD2	few	TGTGCCAGCAGCCAAGAGGGGACTAGCGGGGAGCAGTTCTTC	CASSQEGTSGEQFF
TRBV7-3	TRBJ1-1	NA	NA	TGTGCCAGCAGCTCTGACGGGTCCCGAACTGAAGCTTTCTTT	CASSSDGSRTEAFF
TRBV4-3	TRBJ1-4	TRBD1	NA	TGCGCCAGCAGCCAAGATGGGACAGCTAATGAAAAACTGTTTTTT	CASSQDGTANEKLFF
TRBV7-3	TRBJ2-3	NA	NA	TGTGCCAGCAGCTTAACAGGCACAGATACGCAGTATTTT	CASSLTGTDTQYF
TRBV29-1	TRBJ2-3	NA	NA	TGCAGCGTTGAAGGAGAGCCGGGGTCCACAGATACGCAGTATTTT	CSVEGEPGSTDTQYF
TRBV5-8	TRBJ2-3	NA	NA	TGTGCCAGCAGGCTACAGGGCTCCCCAGATACGCAGTATTTT	CASRLQGSPDTQYF